A selection of T cell receptor beta chains follows, all from one sample in a study of shared clonotypes between healthy human individuals. Sequencing used immunoSEQ multiplex PCR; TCRdb keeps in-frame clones, though not all of them. The data show a few million clones, approximately 95% seen once. The sequenced sample consisted of naive CD4+ T cells from PBMCs. These receptors were taken from a man between 18 and 29 years old in good health. Some clones in this sample may be carry-over from other donors' samples. Both conserved end residues are part of each CDR3. A D gene is named only where the DNA matches it firmly. Rows give clone size only sometimes, using once, few, many, or a class for an expanded clone.

size: -
J: TRBJ1-1
D: TRBD1
V: TRBV28
length: 12
DNA: TGTGCCAGCAGCCTATTTATAGGGACAGTCACCTTT
CDR3: CASSLFIGTVTF

size: -
J: TRBJ1-4
D: -
V: TRBV18
length: 15
DNA: TGTGCCAGCTCCGCGGGGGACGGTGATAATGAAAAACTGTTTTTT
CDR3: CASSAGDGDNEKLFF

size: -
J: TRBJ1-6
D: -
V: TRBV5-6
length: 16
DNA: TGTGCCAGCAGCTACGGACAGCCGACCTCCATTTCACCCCTCCACTTT
CDR3: CASSYGQPTSISPLHF

size: -
J: TRBJ2-7
D: -
V: TRBV28
length: 15
DNA: TGTGCCAGCAGTTTCGGGGCAGGAAGCTCCTACGAGCAGTACTTC
CDR3: CASSFGAGSSYEQYF

size: -
J: TRBJ1-5
D: TRBD1
V: TRBV28
length: 13
DNA: TGTGCCAGCAGGGGACAGGGGGATCAGCCCCAGCATTTT
CDR3: CASRGQGDQPQHF

size: -
J: TRBJ2-7
D: -
V: TRBV11-2
length: 15
DNA: TGTGCCAGCAGGTCCCCTGGGGGGTTTTCCTACGAGCAGTACTTC
CDR3: CASRSPGGFSYEQYF

size: -
J: TRBJ2-3
D: -
V: TRBV19
length: 13
DNA: TGTGCCAGCTCCGGGAGCAACACAGATACGCAGTATTTT
CDR3: CASSGSNTDTQYF

size: -
J: TRBJ1-5
D: -
V: TRBV10-2
length: 13
DNA: TGCGCCACTATGCCAGGGATAGGTCAGCCCCAGCATTTT
CDR3: CATMPGIGQPQHF

size: -
J: TRBJ2-1
D: -
V: TRBV5-1
length: 12
DNA: TGCGCCAGCAGGGGCGGGACCAATGAGCAGTTCTTC
CDR3: CASRGGTNEQFF

size: -
J: TRBJ2-7
D: TRBD2
V: TRBV27
length: 15
DNA: TGTGCCAGCAGTTTATTGCTAGCGGGAGGTGGAGAGCAGTACTTC
CDR3: CASSLLLAGGGEQYF

size: -
J: TRBJ1-3
D: -
V: TRBV30
length: 13
DNA: TGTGCCTGGAGTATGGGGGCTGGAAACACCATATATTTT
CDR3: CAWSMGAGNTIYF

size: -
J: TRBJ1-5
D: -
V: TRBV6-1
length: 14
DNA: TGTGCCAGCAGTGGAAGACCAGGCAATCAGCCCCAGCATTTT
CDR3: CASSGRPGNQPQHF

size: -
J: TRBJ2-1
D: -
V: TRBV7-3
length: 15
DNA: TGTGCCAGCAGCTTAGGTCGTAAGGCCTTGGGGGAGCAGTTCTTC
CDR3: CASSLGRKALGEQFF

size: once
J: TRBJ1-4
D: -
V: TRBV19
length: 12
DNA: TGTGCCAGTTCCAACCGGGGTGAAAAACTGTTTTTT
CDR3: CASSNRGEKLFF

size: -
J: TRBJ1-1
D: -
V: TRBV5-4
length: 14
DNA: TGTGCCAGCAGCCAGTTCGGGTTGAACACTGAAGCTTTCTTT
CDR3: CASSQFGLNTEAFF

size: -
J: TRBJ2-1
D: TRBD1
V: TRBV14
length: 16
DNA: TGTGCCAGCAACCCAGTTGGGACAGGGGGCCGCAATGAGCAGTTCTTC
CDR3: CASNPVGTGGRNEQFF

size: -
J: TRBJ2-5
D: -
V: TRBV6-1
length: 15
DNA: TGTGCCAGCGACCCCAGGGCCCACGGGTCAGAGACCCAGTACTTC
CDR3: CASDPRAHGSETQYF

size: -
J: TRBJ1-3
D: -
V: TRBV9
length: 16
DNA: TGTGCCAGCAGCGGAGTACCTACCTTCTCTGGAAACACCATATATTTT
CDR3: CASSGVPTFSGNTIYF

size: -
J: TRBJ2-3
D: TRBD2
V: TRBV25-1
length: 17
DNA: TGTGCCAGCAGTACGAGGCCACGGAGGGGAGGGCGAGGGGCGCAGTATTTT
CDR3: CASSTRPRRGGRGAQYF

size: -
J: TRBJ2-1
D: TRBD2
V: TRBV5-1
length: 16
DNA: TGCGCCAGCAGCTTCACTGGACTAGCGGGAGGCGATGAGCAGTTCTTC
CDR3: CASSFTGLAGGDEQFF

size: -
J: TRBJ2-1
D: -
V: TRBV11-2
length: 14
DNA: TGTGCCAGCAGCTTCTCCGTAAACTACAATGAGCAGTTCTTC
CDR3: CASSFSVNYNEQFF

size: -
J: TRBJ2-7
D: -
V: TRBV21-1
length: 16
DNA: TGTGCCAGCAGCAACGGCGGAGTCCCAAGGTCCTACGAGCAGTACTTC
CDR3: CASSNGGVPRSYEQYF

size: -
J: TRBJ1-2
D: -
V: TRBV5-6
length: 11
DNA: TGTGCCAGCGCCCGCCTTGGCGGCTACACCTTC
CDR3: CASARLGGYTF

size: few
J: TRBJ1-1
D: -
V: TRBV9
length: 13
DNA: TGTGCCAGCAGCGTAGATGGGAACACTGAAGCTTTCTTT
CDR3: CASSVDGNTEAFF

size: -
J: TRBJ1-1
D: -
V: TRBV2
length: 14
DNA: TGTGCCAGCAGTGTACAAGGGGGGTCTTACGAAGCTTTCTTT
CDR3: CASSVQGGSYEAFF

size: -
J: TRBJ1-6
D: TRBD1
V: TRBV7-9
length: 15
DNA: TGTGCCAGCAGCCCCCAGGGGGCTAATTTTTCACCCCTCCACTTT
CDR3: CASSPQGANFSPLHF

size: once
J: TRBJ2-2
D: TRBD2
V: TRBV9
length: 16
DNA: TGTGCCAGCAGTAAGCTAGCGGGAGTCGTCGCCGGGGAGCTGTTTTTT
CDR3: CASSKLAGVVAGELFF

size: -
J: TRBJ2-7
D: -
V: TRBV7-6
length: 13
DNA: TGTGCCAGCAGCCCACGGGGATTCGAGGGGCAGTACTTC
CDR3: CASSPRGFEGQYF